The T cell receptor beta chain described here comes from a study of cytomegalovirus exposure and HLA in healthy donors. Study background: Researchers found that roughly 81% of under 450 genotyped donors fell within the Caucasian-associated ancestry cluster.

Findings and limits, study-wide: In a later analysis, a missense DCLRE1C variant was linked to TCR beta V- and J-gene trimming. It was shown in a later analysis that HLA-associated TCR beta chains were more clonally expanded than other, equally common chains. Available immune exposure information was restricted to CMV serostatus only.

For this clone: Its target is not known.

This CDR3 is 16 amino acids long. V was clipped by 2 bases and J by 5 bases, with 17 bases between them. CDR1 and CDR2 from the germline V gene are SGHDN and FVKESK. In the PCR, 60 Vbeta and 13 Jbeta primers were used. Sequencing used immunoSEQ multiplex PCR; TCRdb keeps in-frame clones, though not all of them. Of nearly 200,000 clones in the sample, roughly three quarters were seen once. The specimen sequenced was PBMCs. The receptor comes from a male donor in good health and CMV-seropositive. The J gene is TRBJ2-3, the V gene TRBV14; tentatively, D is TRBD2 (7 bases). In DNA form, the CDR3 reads TGTGCCAGCAGCCAAACGGGGGGCCCCTTGGGAGATACGCAGTATTTT. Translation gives CASSQTGGPLGDTQYF.